The rows below give T cell receptor beta chains drawn from one sample of a study of T cell responses to AZD1222 COVID-19 vaccine. Some clones are missing from TCRdb's copy, which holds only in-frame ones; the method was immunoSEQ multiplex PCR. Here the sample table reports about 140,000 clones. The sequenced sample consisted of peripheral blood. These receptor sequences come from an adult in good health. Both conserved end residues are part of each CDR3. D genes are given only for firm matches.

j_gene | v_gene | d_gene | CDR3nt | CDR3aa
TRBJ1-6 | TRBV6-1 | - | TGTGCCAGCAGTGAACGAGGTGGGGGGAATTCACCCCTCCACTTT | CASSERGGGNSPLHF
TRBJ1-6 | TRBV5-1 | TRBD1 | TGCGCCAGCAGCCGGGAGGGACAGGGGGGGAATTCACCCCTCCACTTT | CASSREGQGGNSPLHF
TRBJ1-5 | TRBV7-8 | - | TGTGCCAGCAGCTTAGTGCCGGGGAATCAGCCCCAGCATTTT | CASSLVPGNQPQHF
TRBJ2-1 | TRBV14 | TRBD2 | TGTGCCAGCAGCCAAGGACTAGCGGGGGTTTATGAGCAGTTCTTC | CASSQGLAGVYEQFF
TRBJ2-7 | TRBV5-6 | - | TGTGCCAGCAGCTTGGCCGGGACACGTTACGAGCAGTACTTC | CASSLAGTRYEQYF
TRBJ2-7 | TRBV4-1 | - | TGCGCCAGCAGCCAAGTAGGACCGCCTTACGAGCAGTACTTC | CASSQVGPPYEQYF
TRBJ1-1 | TRBV7-9 | - | TGTGCCAGCAGCGTACAGGAGAACACTGAAGCTTTCTTT | CASSVQENTEAFF
TRBJ1-5 | TRBV6-6 | TRBD1 | TGTGCCAGCAGCCTAACGGGACAGCCGGTAGAGCCCCAGCATTTT | CASSLTGQPVEPQHF
TRBJ1-5 | TRBV12-3/TRBV12-4 | - | TGTGCCAGCACCTACCTACCTACCGAGCCCCAGCATTTT | CASTYLPTEPQHF
TRBJ2-2 | TRBV6-2/TRBV6-3 | - | TGTGCCAGCAGTTATCTGAGCCGGCCCGGTGCCGGGGAGCTGTTTTTT | CASSYLSRPGAGELFF
TRBJ1-5 | TRBV2 | - | TGTGCCAGCAGTGCCACCCGAAACGAGACGCCCCAGCATTTT | CASSATRNETPQHF
TRBJ1-1 | TRBV5-1 | TRBD1 | TGCGCCAGCAGCCTAAGGACAGGTAGAAGCACTGAAGCTTTCTTT | CASSLRTGRSTEAFF
TRBJ2-1 | TRBV6-6 | - | TGTGCCAGCATCTCGGGAAATGAGCAGTTCTTC | CASISGNEQFF
TRBJ1-1 | TRBV7-2 | - | TGTGCCAGCAGCCCCTGGGGGGGGGCCACCTTGAACACTGAAGCTTTCTTT | CASSPWGGATLNTEAFF
TRBJ2-3 | TRBV5-4 | TRBD2 | TGTGCCAGCAGCTTAACTAGCGGGGGTGCGCAGTATTTT | CASSLTSGGAQYF
TRBJ1-6 | TRBV13 | TRBD1 | TGTGCCAGCAGCTTAGCGGTTGGACAGGGGGCTTCTTCACCCCTCCACTTT | CASSLAVGQGASSPLHF
TRBJ1-5 | TRBV19 | - | TGTGCCAGTAGTATAGGGTGGGACGGCCAAAAGTTCCAGCATTTT | CASSIGWDGQKFQHF
TRBJ2-3 | TRBV24-1 | - | TGTGCCACCAGTGACGCCCTGACCATAGATACGCAGTATTTT | CATSDALTIDTQYF
TRBJ2-7 | TRBV5-4 | TRBD1 | TGTGCCAGCAGACCCCCGGGACAGGGCTACGAGCAGTACTTC | CASRPPGQGYEQYF
TRBJ1-1 | TRBV4-1 | - | TGCGCCAGCAGCCAAGATAGTGGAGGGATGAACACTGAAGCTTTCTTT | CASSQDSGGMNTEAFF
TRBJ2-7 | TRBV5-1 | - | TGCGCCAGCAGTTTTGGAGTGGGTTACGAGCAGTACTTC | CASSFGVGYEQYF
TRBJ1-2 | TRBV5-6 | - | TGTGCCAGCAGCTTGGCTCGTCAGCTCTATGGCTACACCTTC | CASSLARQLYGYTF
TRBJ1-2 | TRBV19 | TRBD1 | TGTGCCAGTAGTATCCCGGGACAGAGATATGGCTACACCTTC | CASSIPGQRYGYTF
TRBJ2-7 | TRBV5-4 | TRBD1 | TGTGCCAGCAGCCACAACAGGGGGCCCTACGAGCAGTACTTC | CASSHNRGPYEQYF
TRBJ1-5 | TRBV7-8 | - | TGTGCCAGCAGCTTAGCAAGGCAGGGCAATCAGCCCCAGCATTTT | CASSLARQGNQPQHF
TRBJ2-4 | TRBV9 | - | TGTGCCAGCAGCGCCTCTAGCGATCTAGCCAAAAACATTCAGTACTTC | CASSASSDLAKNIQYF
TRBJ1-4 | TRBV7-9 | - | TGTGCCAGCAGCTTAGTGTCAGCAACTAATGAAAAACTGTTTTTT | CASSLVSATNEKLFF
TRBJ2-6 | TRBV5-1 | - | TGCGCCAGCAGCTTCGGGCCCGGGGCCAACGTCCTGACTTTC | CASSFGPGANVLTF
TRBJ2-7 | TRBV19 | - | TGTGCCAGTAGTATAGAGCGCCAGGGTAAAGCCTACGAGCAGTACTTC | CASSIERQGKAYEQYF
TRBJ1-5 | TRBV6-6 | - | TGTGCCAGCACGGGGCAGGGAGGAAATCAGCCCCAGCATTTT | CASTGQGGNQPQHF
TRBJ1-5 | TRBV27 | - | TGTGCCAGCAGTTCCCCCGGCTATAAAGGACCCCAGCATTTT | CASSSPGYKGPQHF
TRBJ1-3 | TRBV7-2 | - | TGTGCCAGCAGCTTAGGAGGGGTGTCGGTTAAAGGAAACACCATATATTTT | CASSLGGVSVKGNTIYF
TRBJ1-2 | TRBV2 | - | TGTGCCAGCAGTGTCGAGGGGCAAGCGTATGGCTACACCTTC | CASSVEGQAYGYTF
TRBJ1-4 | TRBV2 | - | TGTGCCAGCAAGAGAGAGGAAGCAAAACTGTTTTTT | CASKREEAKLFF
TRBJ1-3 | TRBV7-8 | - | TGTGCCAGCAGCCCGCGGGGGGGGCTCTCTGGAAACACCATATATTTT | CASSPRGGLSGNTIYF
TRBJ1-4 | TRBV5-1 | - | TGCGCCAGCAGCTTGGACGGACCTAATGAAAAACTGTTTTTT | CASSLDGPNEKLFF
TRBJ2-3 | TRBV25-1 | TRBD2 | TGTGCCAGCAGTAAACGAAAAGGACTAGCGGATGGGACAGATACGCAGTATTTT | CASSKRKGLADGTDTQYF